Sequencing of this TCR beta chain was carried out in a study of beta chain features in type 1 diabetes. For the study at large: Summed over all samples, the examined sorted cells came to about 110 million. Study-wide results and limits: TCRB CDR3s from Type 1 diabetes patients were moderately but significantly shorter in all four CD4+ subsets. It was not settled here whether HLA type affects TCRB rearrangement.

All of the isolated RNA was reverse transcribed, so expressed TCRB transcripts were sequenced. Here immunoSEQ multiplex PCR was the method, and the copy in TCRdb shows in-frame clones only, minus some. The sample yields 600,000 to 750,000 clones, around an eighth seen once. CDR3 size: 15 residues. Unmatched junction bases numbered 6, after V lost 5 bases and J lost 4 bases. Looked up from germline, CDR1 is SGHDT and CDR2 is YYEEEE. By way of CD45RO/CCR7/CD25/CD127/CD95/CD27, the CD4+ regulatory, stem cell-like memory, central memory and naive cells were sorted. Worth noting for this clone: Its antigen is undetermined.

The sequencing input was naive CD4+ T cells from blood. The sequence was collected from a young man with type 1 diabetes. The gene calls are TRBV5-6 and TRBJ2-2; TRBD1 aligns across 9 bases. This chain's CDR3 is CASSYGQGRTGELFF. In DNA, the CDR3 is TGTGCCAGCAGTTATGGACAGGGGCGCACCGGGGAGCTGTTTTTT.